One and the same sample provided the 6 T cell receptor beta chains below, sequenced in a study of blood T cell repertoires in COVID-19. Clones were read by immunoSEQ multiplex PCR, and TCRdb kept only the in-frame ones, dropping some. The sample contains approximately 190,000 clones, 80% to 90% of which appear only once. The specimen sequenced was peripheral blood. These receptors all come from a man aged 25 to 40 with active or convalescent COVID-19.

The sample holds many counts of this clone. The chain couples TRBV2 to TRBJ2-7; 9 bases match TRBD1. The CDR3 consists of 14 residues. V trimming: 8 bases; J trimming: 4 bases; junction bases outside the gene matches: 9. The germline CDR1 and CDR2 sequences are SNHLY and FYNNEI. In DNA form, the CDR3 reads TGTGCCAGCCTAGACCCGGACAGGGGTTACGAGCAGTACGTC. This gives the protein CASLDPDRGYEQYV.

The chain recombines TRBV5-1 with TRBJ2-5; TRBD2 agrees at 14 bases. Looked up from germline, CDR1 is SGHRS and CDR2 is YFSETQ. The CDR3 is 18 residues long. V lost 2 bases and J lost 1; bases outside the gene matches: 7. In DNA, the CDR3 is TGCGCCAGCAGCTTCACCGGGACTAGCGGGGGCAGCCAAGAGACCCAGTACTTC. This gives the protein CASSFTGTSGGSQETQYF.

The chain joins TRBV6-2 or TRBV6-3 to TRBJ1-5, with D tentatively TRBD1 (5 bases). The CDR3 consists of 14 residues. Trimming left V 5 bases short and J 9 bases short, with 17 bases between. Per germline, CDR1 MNHEY and CDR2 SVGEGT. CDR3 residues: CASSKEGARRPQHF. CDR3 nucleotide sequence: TGTGCCAGCAGTAAGGAAGGGGCGAGGCGGCCCCAGCATTTT.

The chain employs TRBV3-1 (or the pseudogene TRBV3-2) and TRBJ1-2, with 7 bases matching TRBD1. The CDR3 covers 15 residues. CDR1 is LGHDT, CDR2 YNNKEL, per germline (reference sequence). V gave up 1 base and J gave up 8 bases; unmatched junction bases: 10. The CDR3 is CASSQGLGTALGYTF. CDR3 nucleotide sequence: TGTGCCAGCAGCCAAGGGCTCGGGACAGCCCTGGGCTACACCTTC.

This rearrangement joins TRBV28 to TRBJ2-5, with 8 bases that match TRBD2. Trimming took 11 bases from V and 2 from J; bases not matched to a gene: 10. Germline values: CDR1 MDHEN, CDR2 SYDVKM. The length of the CDR3 is 14 residues. CDR3 DNA: TGTGCCGTCGGGGGGGCCACCCGACAAGAGACCCAGTACTTC. Translating it yields CAVGGATRQETQYF.

The chain joins TRBV7-2 to TRBJ2-7; 7 nucleotides agree with TRBD2. The CDR3 consists of 13 residues. Trimming took 5 bases from V and 4 from J; bases not matched to a gene: 5. Germline CDR1 and CDR2: SGHTA and FQGNSA. CDR3 loop: CASSPLAVYEQYF. DNA for the CDR3: TGTGCCAGCAGCCCCCTAGCGGTATACGAGCAGTACTTC.